The 28 T cell receptor beta chains given below trace back to one sample, sequenced in a study of T cells in Graves' hyperthyroidism and ophthalmopathy (dated by TCRdb to about 2019). To prepare the library, multiplex PCR was applied. Sequencer: Illumina HiSeq 2000. The TCR beta CDR3 regions were amplified from the RNA transcripts. The TCR CDR3 was subjected to a first round of RT-PCR using the HTBI primer set and the Qiagen OneStep RT-PCR kit. TCRdb reran the public reads through fastp at Q25 and MiXCR, keeping productive beta chains. Identical CDR3 proteins give one entry, which carries the most common genes and DNA. In all, the sample holds about 520,000 distinct CDR3 sequences, and approximately 25% of those were seen once. The ten top clones hold approximately 10% of the sample. Sample: blood. The receptors were gathered from a woman in her twenties or thirties with Graves' ophthalmopathy.

The sample holds many counts of this clonotype. V is TRBV7-2 and J is TRBJ1-5; 7 bases agree with TRBD1. Germline CDR1 SGHTA, CDR2 FQGNSA. J was trimmed by 0 bases and V by 5 bases; bases with no gene match: 4. The CDR3 has 15 residues. CDR3 nucleotide sequence: TGTGCCAGCAGCGCGGGACAGTATAGCAATCAGCCCCAGCATTTT. It codes for CASSAGQYSNQPQHF.

The genes are TRBV12-3 or TRBV12-4 and TRBJ1-1; D is unclear. The V end was cut by 6 bases, the J end by 6 bases, with 11 bases between. The CDR3 has 12 residues. CDR3 amino acids: CASSAGSPEAFF. The CDR3 DNA reads TGTGCCAGCAGCGCAGGTTCTCCTGAAGCTTTCTTT.

The gene calls are TRBV28 and TRBJ1-1, with D possibly TRBD1 on 5 matching bases. V was clipped by 6 bases and J by 0 bases, with 20 bases between them. The CDR3 runs 17 residues. Looked up from germline, CDR1 is MDHEN and CDR2 is SYDVKM. The CDR3 region has the DNA TGTGCCAGCAGCGTAGTCGCAGGGAAGTTTATGAACACTGAAGCTTTCTTT. The encoded protein is CASSVVAGKFMNTEAFF.

This clonotype was recorded many times. The chain uses TRBV12-3 or TRBV12-4 and TRBJ1-2; D is possibly TRBD1 (6 bases). The ends were cut back, 3 bases at V and 1 base at J, with 9 bases in the middle. CDR3 length: 14 amino acids. The CDR3 sequence: CASSLGGVNYGYTF. CDR3 in DNA: TGTGCCAGCAGTTTGGGGGGCGTTAACTATGGCTACACCTTC.

This clonotype was observed many times. The chain recombines TRBV11-2 with TRBJ2-2, with 11 bases lining up with TRBD2. The germline CDR1 and CDR2 sequences are SGHAT and FQNNGV. The CDR3 loop spans 17 amino acids. With V trimmed by 6 bases and J by 4 bases, 10 bases remained unmatched. Written as DNA, the CDR3 is TGTGCCAGCAGAACGGGACTAGCGGTGTCCTCCACCGGGGAGCTGTTTTTT. Translating it yields CASRTGLAVSSTGELFF.

The gene calls are TRBV20-1 and TRBJ1-1, with TRBD1 identical over 9 bases. The germline CDR1 and CDR2 sequences are DFQATT and SNEGSKA (reference sequence). The CDR3 is 13 residues long. J lost 4 bases, V lost 6 bases, and 6 bases had no gene match. The CDR3 DNA is TGCAGTGCCACCTCGACAGGGGGCACTGAAGCTTTCTTT. The encoded protein is CSATSTGGTEAFF.

This clonotype showed up just a few times. This chain links TRBV6-1 with TRBJ2-5, with 8 bases aligning to TRBD2. V shed 5 bases, J shed 3 bases, and the junction held 14 bases outside the gene matches. Germline V CDR1 and CDR2: MNHNS, SASEGT. The CDR3 contains 17 residues. In nucleotides, the CDR3 is TGTGCCAGCAGTAGGACTAGCTCCGGGGGGGGAAAAGAGACCCAGTACTTC. It is translated as CASSRTSSGGGKETQYF.

This chain connects TRBV5-1 to TRBJ2-2; no definite D call. V dropped 1 base and J dropped 7 bases, with 5 bases sitting between them. The CDR3 is 12 amino acids. Germline values: CDR1 SGHRS, CDR2 YFSETQ. CDR3 bases: TGCGCCAGCAGCTTGCCAGGCGGGGAGCTGTTTTTT. This translates into CASSLPGGELFF. Full variable domain (outside the CDR3, taken from reference TRBV5-1 and TRBJ2-2): KAGVTQTPRYLIKTRGQQVTLSCSPISGHRSVSWYQQTPGQGLQFLFEYFSETQRNKGNFPGRFSGRQFSNSRSEMNVSTLELGDSALYLCASSLPGGELFFGEGSRLTVL.

The chain is built from TRBV20-1 and TRBJ2-7, with unresolved D. The CDR3 totals 13 residues. Germline lookup yields CDR1 DFQATT and CDR2 SNEGSKA (reference sequence). V shed 0 bases and J shed 4 bases, with 10 bases lying between them. The CDR3 DNA is TGCAGTGCTAGAGATGACTGGGTTTACGAGCAGTACTTC. Residues: CSARDDWVYEQYF.

The chain joins TRBV18 to TRBJ1-3, with 9 nucleotides matching TRBD1. The germline V gene has CDR1 KGHSH and CDR2 LQKENI. J lost 4 bases, V lost 4 bases, and 8 bases had no gene match. The CDR3 sequence is 16 residues long. CDR3 amino acids: CASSQRGQGSGNTIYF. CDR3 coding DNA: TGTGCCAGCTCACAACGGGGACAGGGTTCCGGAAACACCATATATTTT.

This clonotype was seen repeatedly, ten times or more. J is TRBJ2-5 and V is TRBV6-5; tentative D call: TRBD2 (6 bases). The CDR3 has 13 amino acids. Germline CDR1 and CDR2: MNHEY and SVGAGI. Trimming removed 10 bases at V and 3 bases at J, with 15 bases between. Written as DNA, the CDR3 is TGTGCCACCTCGGCGGCTAGCGAAGAGACCCAGTACTTC. It translates to CATSAASEETQYF.

The gene calls are TRBV20-1 and TRBJ2-7; 9 bases map to TRBD1. CDR3 length: 14 amino acids. Germline lookup yields CDR1 DFQATT and CDR2 SNEGSKA (reference sequence). V shed 4 bases, J shed 2 bases, and the junction held 6 bases outside the gene matches. Here the CDR3 reads CSAIGQGLTYEQYF. The CDR3 region has the DNA TGCAGTGCTATCGGACAGGGGCTCACCTACGAGCAGTACTTC.

At least ten counts were recorded for this clonotype. V is TRBV27 and J is TRBJ1-5; maybe TRBD1 (5 bases). The V end was cut by 5 bases, the J end by 7 bases, with 18 bases between. In germline, CDR1 is MNHEY, CDR2 SMNVEV (reference sequence). CDR3 length: 15 residues. CDR3 DNA sequence: TGTGCCAGCAGTCCAAATGGGGCGGGGTTACAGCCCCAGCATTTT. Its translation: CASSPNGAGLQPQHF.

The sample holds a few counts of this clonotype. V gene TRBV7-9 combines with J gene TRBJ2-7, with unresolved D. Germline lookup yields CDR1 SEHNR and CDR2 FQNEAQ (reference sequence). The CDR3 covers 15 residues. V was clipped by 0 bases and J by 0 bases, with 9 bases between them. CDR3 loop: CASSLADGSSYEQYF. Here the CDR3 DNA reads TGTGCCAGCAGCTTAGCGGACGGAAGCTCCTACGAGCAGTACTTC.

This clonotype was observed many times. The CDR3, as DNA: TGCGCCAGCAGCCAAGGGTACTGGGACAGCCCAAGGGCCCAGTACTTC. Protein sequence: CASSQGYWDSPRAQYF. This chain links TRBV4-3 with TRBJ2-5; 7 positions match TRBD1. The CDR3 totals 16 residues. CDR1 and CDR2 (germline): LGHNA, YSLEER. Trimming cost V 1 base and J 9 bases; bases outside gene matches: 14.

This clonotype was detected only a few times. The rearrangement joins TRBV11-2 to TRBJ2-5; 12 bases are shared with TRBD2. CDR1 and CDR2 from the germline V gene are SGHAT and FQNNGV. CDR3 size: 19 residues. V dropped 5 bases and J dropped 1; count of bases not matched to a gene: 14. The CDR3 DNA reads as TGTGCCAGCAGCCCGAGGTCTAGCGGGGGGGTCACTTTCCAAGAGACCCAGTACTTC. This sequence encodes CASSPRSSGGVTFQETQYF. Full variable domain (remainder filled in from reference TRBV11-2 and TRBJ2-5): EAGVAQSPRYKIIEKRQSVAFWCNPISGHATLYWYQQILGQGPKLLIQFQNNGVVDDSQLPKDRFSAERLKGVDSTLKIQPAKLEDSAVYLCASSPRSSGGVTFQETQYFGPGTRLLVL.

The chain is built from TRBV28 and TRBJ2-7; TRBD1 might be the D (6 bases). This CDR3 is 13 amino acids long. Germline V gene sequence: CDR1 MDHEN, CDR2 SYDVKM. Between the trimmed V and J ends, which lost 9 bases and 3 bases, there was a span of 15 bases. CDR3 nucleotides: TGTGCCAGTATAGGACAGTTGGGCTACGAGCAGTACTTC. Translated, it gives CASIGQLGYEQYF.

This chain joins TRBV10-3 and TRBJ2-7; TRBD1 aligns across 7 bases. V shed 4 bases and J 5 bases; nucleotides not matched to a gene: 8. From germline, CDR1 is ENHRY and CDR2 SYGVKD. The CDR3 covers 14 residues. CDR3 sequence reads: CAISGSDRVHEQYF. CDR3 nucleotides: TGTGCCATCAGTGGGTCTGACAGGGTTCACGAGCAGTACTTC.

This clonotype was recorded at least ten times. The gene calls are TRBV10-3 and TRBJ2-2, with 8 bases aligning to TRBD1. The trim removed 4 bases at V and 5 bases at J, leaving 3 bases unmatched. The CDR3 consists of 14 residues. Germline CDR1 is ENHRY and CDR2 is SYGVKD. CDR3 in DNA: TGTGCCATCAGTGCAGGACAGGGAACCGGGGAGCTGTTTTTT. Translating gives CAISAGQGTGELFF.

This clonotype has at least ten counts. V and J are TRBV20-1 and TRBJ1-2; 7 positions match TRBD1. CDR3 length equals 13 residues. J lost 3 bases, V lost 8 bases, and 9 bases had no gene match. Germline CDR1 DFQATT, CDR2 SNEGSKA (reference sequence). CDR3 sequence: CSHNPRGDYGYTF. The CDR3 bases are TGCAGTCATAATCCCAGGGGGGACTATGGCTACACCTTC.

In its sample, this clonotype was seen many times. This sequence joins TRBV25-1 and TRBJ1-2, with D unresolved. The CDR3 spans 17 residues. Trimming cost V 0 bases and J 4 bases, with 18 bases left between them. Germline V gene lookup returns CDR1 MGHDK and CDR2 SYGVNS. DNA of the CDR3: TGTGCCAGCAGTGAATATGGCGGAGGACCGCTCTTCTATGGCTACACCTTC. Translated: CASSEYGGGPLFYGYTF.

This clonotype showed up just a few times. The genes are TRBV11-1 and TRBJ2-7, with 11 bases matching TRBD2. Per the germline V gene, CDR1 is SGHAT and CDR2 is FQDESV (reference sequence). Trimming at V came to 4 bases and at J to 4 bases, leaving 12 bases not matched to a gene. There are 17 residues in the CDR3. Here the CDR3 reads CASSSRGPGLAAYEQYF. In DNA, the CDR3 is TGTGCCAGCAGCTCTAGGGGCCCGGGACTAGCGGCTTACGAGCAGTACTTC.

This clonotype occurred many times. The rearrangement links TRBV27 to TRBJ1-2, with 7 bases that match TRBD1. The CDR3 spans 17 residues. The ends lost 0 bases at V and 5 bases at J; junction bases unmatched: 12. CDR1 is MNHEY and CDR2 is SMNVEV in the germline V gene (reference sequence). The CDR3 region has the DNA TGTGCCAGCAGTTTATCGGGGGGGACAGCAATAGTTTATGGCTACACCTTC. This codes for CASSLSGGTAIVYGYTF.

Ten or more counts support this clonotype. V and J are TRBV27 and TRBJ1-2, with 7 positions matching TRBD1. The germline V gene encodes CDR1 MNHEY and CDR2 SMNVEV (reference sequence). The CDR3 extends over 16 amino acids. V lost 2 bases to trimming and J lost 3 bases; unmatched junction nucleotides: 9. CDR3: CASSLDGTASYYGYTF. CDR3 nucleotides: TGTGCCAGCAGTTTAGACGGGACAGCCTCGTACTATGGCTACACCTTC.

This clonotype was picked up many times. J is TRBJ1-2 and V is TRBV5-1, with TRBD1 as a possible D gene (6 bases). There are 14 residues in the CDR3. Trimming stripped 1 base from V and 6 bases from J, with 13 bases between. Germline CDR1 is SGHRS and CDR2 is YFSETQ. The CDR3 loop reads CASSLTAGENGYTF. The CDR3 nucleotides are TGCGCCAGCAGCTTGACGGCAGGGGAAAATGGCTACACCTTC.

This clonotype appeared many times. This may be a read error: a much more frequent sequence differs by one nucleotide. The V call is TRBV12-3 or TRBV12-4, the J call TRBJ2-5; perhaps D is TRBD1 or TRBD2 (5 bases each). This CDR3 is 14 amino acids long. The CDR3 reads CASSFSSGQETKYF. The CDR3 DNA sequence: TGTGCCAGCAGTTTTTCTTCGGGGCAAGAGACCAAGTACTTC.

This clonotype was seen a few times. This chain connects TRBV4-1 to TRBJ1-2; D not resolved. The V end was cut by 3 bases, the J end by 4 bases, with 12 bases between. The CDR3 is made up of 14 amino acids. Per the germline V gene, CDR1 is MGHRA and CDR2 is YSYEKL. The CDR3 DNA sequence: TGCGCCAGCAGCCATCCGCGGGTACTCTATGGCTACACCTTC. This gives the protein CASSHPRVLYGYTF.

In this sample, this clonotype turned up many times. This chain joins TRBV19 and TRBJ1-1; possible D gene TRBD1, 5 bases. V gave up 4 bases and J gave up 3 bases, with 9 bases separating them. This CDR3 region has 13 residues. CDR1 LNHDA and CDR2 SQIVND come from the germline V gene (reference sequence). This chain's CDR3 is CASSTGTDTEAFF. CDR3 in DNA: TGTGCCAGTAGTACCGGGACGGACACTGAAGCTTTCTTT.